These 7 T cell receptor beta chains were sequenced from one sample in a study of graft-versus-host responses after intestinal transplantation. Profiled with immunoSEQ multiplex PCR; TCRdb holds only in-frame clones, not every one. Counted here are approximately 80,000 clones, 85% to 90% occurring once; the ten biggest clones make up less than 0.4%. Antigen specificity for these receptors is unknown. The specimen was unstimulated CD4+ T cells sorted from spleen or lymph node cells, collected before intestinal transplant. These receptors were taken from a human donor who received an intestinal transplant.

This clone showed up just a few times. In DNA form, the CDR3 reads TGCGCCAGCAGCTTGGTAGGGGAGGCTGGCTACACCTTC. Amino acids: CASSLVGEAGYTF. V usage is TRBV5-1 and J usage is TRBJ1-2; D possibly corresponds to TRBD1 (5 bases). The length of the CDR3 is 13 residues. Trimming took off 0 bases at V and 7 bases at J, with 10 bases between the two ends. Germline V lookup: CDR1 SGHRS, CDR2 YFSETQ.

In its sample, this clone was seen a few times. This chain links TRBV5-1 with TRBJ2-6; TRBD2 might be the D (6 bases). Trimming cost V 0 bases and J 0 bases, with 7 bases left between them. This CDR3 region has 16 residues. Germline CDR1 and CDR2: SGHRS and YFSETQ. CDR3 nucleotides: TGCGCCAGCAGCTTGGTCGGGGGCTCTGGGGCCAACGTCCTGACTTTC. Translating it yields CASSLVGGSGANVLTF.

The chain recombines TRBV6-1 with TRBJ2-2, with 15 nucleotides matching TRBD2. V shed 4 bases and J 7 bases; nucleotides not matched to a gene: 10. This CDR3 spans 18 amino acids. Germline V gives CDR1 MNHNS, CDR2 SASEGT. The CDR3: CASSGPGLAGGVGGELFF. In nucleotides, the CDR3 is TGTGCCAGCAGTGGACCGGGACTAGCGGGGGGCGTGGGCGGGGAGCTGTTTTTT.

The chain uses TRBV10-2 and TRBJ2-1; 13 bases line up with TRBD2. This CDR3 comprises 19 residues. Germline lookup yields CDR1 WSHSY and CDR2 SAAADI. V shed 6 bases, J shed 0 bases, and the junction held 11 bases outside the gene matches. Written as DNA, the CDR3 is TGCGCCAGCAGCCTCAGACTAGCGGGAGGCCGGAGCTCCTACAATGAGCAGTTCTTC. This gives the protein CASSLRLAGGRSSYNEQFF.

The V and J genes are TRBV5-1 and TRBJ2-7; 8 bases are shared with TRBD2. CDR1 is SGHRS and CDR2 is YFSETQ in the germline V gene. CDR3 length: 14 amino acids. Germline trimming cut 4 bases from V and 6 bases from J; bases unmatched to any gene: 9. The CDR3, as DNA: TGCGCCAGCAGCGAAGCGGGAGTCATGGGCGAGCAGTACTTC. Its protein product is CASSEAGVMGEQYF.

The genes are TRBV19 and TRBJ2-5; 12 nucleotides align to TRBD1. Germline CDR1 and CDR2: LNHDA and SQIVND (reference sequence). This CDR3 has 18 amino acids. V dropped 6 bases and J dropped 4; count of bases not matched to a gene: 15. The CDR3 protein is CASRRTGQGALPPETQYF. The CDR3 coding sequence is TGTGCCAGTAGGCGCACGGGACAGGGGGCACTCCCCCCAGAGACCCAGTACTTC.

CDR3 residues: CASSLGQQGNTIYF. The CDR3 DNA reads TGTGCCAGCAGCTTAGGACAGCAGGGAAACACCATATATTTT. The J gene is TRBJ1-3, the V gene TRBV7-9; tentatively, D is TRBD1 (5 bases). V was cut by 1 base and J by 4 bases, with 8 bases left in between. The germline V gene encodes CDR1 SEHNR and CDR2 FQNEAQ (reference sequence). The CDR3 contains 14 residues.